This TCR beta chain was sequenced during a study of OX40 agonist ivuxolimab in advanced cancers. As for the study more broadly: The costimulatory receptor OX40 (CD134) was targeted by ivuxolimab, a fully human IgG2 agonistic monoclonal antibody. Partial responses occurred in three dose-escalation patients, of whom one had hepatocellular carcinoma and two had cutaneous melanoma. Intravenous ivuxolimab was administered to patients every 2 weeks at six dose levels: 0.01, 0.1, 0.3, 1.5, 3 and 10 mg/kg. The point of sequencing TCRbeta in the periphery was to test whether ivuxolimab changed TCR sequence diversity and drove clonal T-cell expansion. In the dose-escalation cohort, 75% to 85% of patients were male, and the mean age was 60 years with a range of roughly 23 to 79. The paper describes the monotherapy dose-escalation part (N ≈ 49 patients) of the phase I trial of ivuxolimab. Prior anti-PD-1, anti-PD-L1 or anti-CTLA-4 therapy was permitted, and checkpoint inhibitors had been received by about 44% of dose-escalation patients. Of the approximately 50 dose-escalation patients, hepatocellular carcinoma was present in around 20, melanoma in approximately 15, renal cell carcinoma in 9 and head and neck cancer in 9. The full study reports these points: At doses of 0.1 to 3.0 mg/kg, clonal expansion of both CD4+ and CD8+ T cells in blood was seen between baseline and week 6. Which antigens the clonally expanded peripheral T cells were specific for was not determined. Low levels of normalized T-cell clonal expansion were also seen in some patients who did not respond. In the 0.1-3.0 mg/kg groups, partial responders had among the lowest normalized peripheral clonal expansion, particularly in CD8+ T cells. After ivuxolimab, CD8+ T cells had more expanded clones than CD4+ T cells on average.

Genomic DNA was isolated from the sorted cells so that the TCRbeta CDR3 region could be sequenced. The immunoSEQ Assay was used for sequencing of TCRbeta CDR3 regions. The table was pulled from immuneACCESS by TCRdb, which kept in-frame rearrangements only. Such tables lose some clones; where checked, under half of the loss comes from unresolved V genes, and the rest has no known cause. In all, the sample holds about 61,000 clones, and around 88% of those were seen once. 0.55% of the sample is in the top ten clones. Patients with autoimmune disease history or receiving systemic immunosuppression were excluded from the trial. Peripheral blood for TCR sequencing was collected from all dose cohorts at baseline, on cycle 4 day 1, and on cycle 7 day 1. The samples were drawn from a first-in-human, open-label, multicenter phase I dose-escalation trial of ivuxolimab. Adults with locally advanced or metastatic melanoma, renal cell carcinoma, hepatocellular carcinoma or head and neck squamous cell carcinoma were enrolled in the trial. CD4+ and CD8+ T cells were sorted separately from peripheral blood before TCR sequencing.

Note on this clone: What antigen it recognizes has not been identified. Qualities for individual bases were not recorded, and no much larger clone is one base off.

Unmatched junction bases come to 8, with V trimmed by 5 bases and J by 4 bases. Reading the germline V gene (reference sequence) gives CDR1 SGHNT and CDR2 YYREEE. There are 15 amino acids in the CDR3, from cysteine to phenylalanine inclusive. Solely the CDR3 DNA is kept, with 45 bases framed from the first base. The receptor's source is an adult with an advanced solid tumor such as melanoma, head and neck, liver or kidney cancer. Specimen: CD4+ or CD8+ T cells sorted from blood, collected in a trial of the OX40 agonist ivuxolimab. This sequence uses TRBV5-4 and TRBJ2-2; 7 middle bases align to TRBD1. The CDR3 protein is CASRSDRTGTGELFF. The nucleotide sequence is given as TGTGCCAGCAGGTCCGACAGGACAGGCACCGGGGAGCTGTTTTTT.